These 25 T cell receptor beta chains were sequenced from one sample in a study of blood T cell repertoires in COVID-19. The assay was immunoSEQ multiplex PCR, and TCRdb's table has in-frame clones only and misses some. The sample includes around 260,000 clones, 80% to 90% seen only once; the top ten take about 10%. The material sequenced was peripheral blood. These receptor sequences come from a woman aged 65 to 85 with COVID-19, enrolled during active disease.

This clone occurred many times. The chain joins TRBV14 to TRBJ2-3; 14 bases agree with TRBD2. The CDR3 sequence is 16 residues long. Germline assignment: CDR1 SGHDN and CDR2 FVKESK. The ends lost 3 bases at V and 4 bases at J; junction bases unmatched: 3. CDR3 coding DNA: TGTGCCAGCAGCCACGGGACTAGCGGGAGAGCAGATACGCAGTATTTT. Its translation: CASSHGTSGRADTQYF.

The V and J genes are TRBV9 and TRBJ2-3, with TRBD2 matching 7 bases. Germline CDR1 reads SGDLS; CDR2 reads YYNGEE. V was pared by 3 bases and J by 0 bases, with 7 bases of the junction left unmatched. The CDR3 spans 16 residues. The CDR3 region has the DNA TGTGCCAGCAGCGCCAACGTGCGGGGGAGCACAGATACGCAGTATTTT. The encoded protein is CASSANVRGSTDTQYF.

The chain recombines TRBV12-5 with TRBJ1-1; TRBD1 is a possible D gene (6 bases). CDR3 length: 15 residues. Trimming left V 4 bases short and J 1 base short, with 13 bases between. Germline V lookup: CDR1 LGHNT, CDR2 FRNRAP. CDR3 sequence reads: CASGSRDNRNTEAFF. The CDR3 nucleotides read TGTGCTAGTGGTTCAAGGGACAACCGGAACACTGAAGCTTTCTTT.

This clone turned up a few times. The chain uses TRBV30 and TRBJ2-1, with TRBD2 as a possible D gene (7 bases). The length of the CDR3 is 16 residues. V lost 4 bases, J lost 10 bases, and 26 bases lay in between. Germline-derived CDR1 and CDR2 are GTSNPN and SVGIG (reference sequence). The CDR3 reads CAWTQNAGAAVGEQFF. The CDR3 bases are TGTGCCTGGACCCAGAACGCGGGGGCCGCGGTTGGGGAGCAGTTCTTC.

J is TRBJ1-2 and V is TRBV6-1; maybe TRBD1 (5 bases). The CDR3 runs to 13 residues. Trimming stripped 2 bases from V and 6 bases from J, with 10 bases between. Germline CDR1 MNHNS, CDR2 SASEGT. The CDR3 protein is CASSESGYNGYTF. CDR3 coding DNA: TGTGCCAGCAGTGAATCAGGGTATAATGGCTACACCTTC.

A word on this clone: The same CDR3 is also encoded by other DNA sequences in this sample. The chain has TRBV3-1 (or the pseudogene TRBV3-2) and TRBJ2-7, with TRBD2 as a possible D gene (5 bases). V was pared by 1 base and J by 3 bases, with 10 bases between. The CDR3 is made up of 14 amino acids. Per germline, CDR1 LGHDT and CDR2 YNNKEL (reference sequence). The CDR3 DNA follows: TGTGCCAGCAGCCAAGGAGGAGGTAGCTACGAGCAGTACTTC. Protein sequence: CASSQGGGSYEQYF.

The chain couples TRBV3-1 (or the pseudogene TRBV3-2) to TRBJ2-5; the match to TRBD2 covers 15 bases. V lost 4 bases to trimming and J lost 5 bases; unmatched junction nucleotides: 5. CDR1 and CDR2 from the germline V gene are LGHDT and YNNKEL (reference sequence). The CDR3 runs 16 residues. CDR3 sequence: CASSLWTSGRGETQYF. The DNA for the CDR3 is TGTGCCAGCAGCCTATGGACTAGCGGGAGGGGGGAGACCCAGTACTTC.

This sequence joins TRBV4-3 and TRBJ2-1, with 7 bases identical to TRBD2. CDR3 size: 16 residues. Per the germline V gene, CDR1 is LGHNA and CDR2 is YSLEER. With V trimmed by 0 bases and J by 6 bases, 8 bases remained unmatched. CDR3 residues: CASSQDLGGVSNEQFF. As DNA, the CDR3 is TGCGCCAGCAGCCAAGATTTGGGGGGGGTTAGCAATGAGCAGTTCTTC.

The J gene is TRBJ1-1, the V gene TRBV6-5; TRBD1 matches 8 bases. The V gene's germline CDR1 is MNHEY and CDR2 SVGAGI. The CDR3 covers 14 residues. V shed 5 bases, J shed 5 bases, and the junction held 7 bases outside the gene matches. The CDR3 DNA is TGTGCCAGCAGTACCCACAGGGGGGGGACTGAAGCTTTCTTT. Translating gives CASSTHRGGTEAFF.

The chain employs TRBV9 and TRBJ2-7, with a tentative D call TRBD2 (6 bases). The CDR3 is made up of 15 amino acids. The germline V and J ends were trimmed by 4 bases and 1 base, with 15 bases remaining between them. Germline V gene sequence: CDR1 SGDLS, CDR2 YYNGEE. The DNA of the CDR3 is TGTGCCAGCAGCCCTCAGGACTACCTATCCTACGAGCAGTACTTC. This encodes CASSPQDYLSYEQYF.

This CDR3 reads CASSVAPAQERDTQYF. The CDR3 DNA reads as TGTGCCAGCAGCGTTGCGCCCGCCCAAGAGAGAGATACGCAGTATTTT. The chain has TRBV9 and TRBJ2-3; D unresolved. The germline CDR1 and CDR2 sequences are SGDLS and YYNGEE. Trimming shortened V by 2 bases and J by 5 bases, and 18 bases separated the two germline ends. The CDR3 contains 16 residues. Supplemented by reference TRBV9 and TRBJ2-3, the full variable domain reads DSGVTQTPKHLITATGQRVTLRCSPRSGDLSVYWYQQSLDQGLQFLIQYYNGEERAKGNILERFSAQQFPDLHSELNLSSLELGDSALYFCASSVAPAQERDTQYFGPGTRLTVL.

This clone was counted a single time. The V and J genes are TRBV27 and TRBJ2-1; 10 nucleotides line up with TRBD2. This CDR3 spans 16 amino acids. The germline V gene encodes CDR1 MNHEY and CDR2 SMNVEV (reference sequence). The V segment lost 4 bases and the J segment 5 bases; nucleotides outside the gene matches: 8. The CDR3 loop is CASSYVQAGGNNEQFF. The CDR3 coding sequence is TGTGCCAGCAGTTACGTTCAAGCGGGAGGGAACAATGAGCAGTTCTTC.

This chain connects TRBV5-1 to TRBJ2-5; TRBD1 matches 9 bases. Germline V gene data show CDR1 as SGHRS and CDR2 as YFSETQ. V shed 1 base and J 0 bases; nucleotides not matched to a gene: 19. The CDR3 is 21 residues long. The CDR3 DNA is TGCGCCAGCAGCTTGTTCCCCGTGGGACTCCGGGACAGGGTTAACCAAGAGACCCAGTACTTC. Translated: CASSLFPVGLRDRVNQETQYF.

The genes are TRBV19 and TRBJ1-1; no definite D call. Germline assignment: CDR1 LNHDA and CDR2 SQIVND (reference sequence). V gave up 4 bases and J gave up 1 base, with 10 bases separating them. The CDR3 is 14 residues long. The chain's CDR3 is CASSTIQRNTEAFF. Here the CDR3 DNA reads TGTGCCAGTAGTACCATACAGAGGAACACTGAAGCTTTCTTT.

J is TRBJ2-7 and V is TRBV7-8, with 12 bases lining up with TRBD2. This CDR3 is 15 amino acids long. The germline V gene has CDR1 SGHVS and CDR2 FQNEAQ. The J segment lost 4 bases and the V segment lost 5 bases, leaving 6 bases of the junction unmatched. CDR3 DNA sequence: TGTGCCAGCAGCCCCCGGACTAGCGGGATTTACGAGCAGTACTTC. This encodes CASSPRTSGIYEQYF.

This chain links TRBV20-1 with TRBJ2-3; unclear D gene. This CDR3 has 14 residues. Germline assignment: CDR1 DFQATT and CDR2 SNEGSKA (reference sequence). With 3 bases removed from V and 0 bases from J, the gap between germline ends came to 10 bases. In nucleotides, the CDR3 is TGCAGTGCTAGTGGTACCACTAGCACAGATACGCAGTATTTT. Translated: CSASGTTSTDTQYF.

The rearrangement links TRBV19 to TRBJ1-2; perhaps TRBD1 as D (6 bases). The CDR3 has 11 residues. The V end was cut by 9 bases, the J end by 4 bases, with 9 bases between. CDR1 LNHDA and CDR2 SQIVND come from the germline V gene (reference sequence). CDR3 DNA sequence: TGTGCCAGCAGGGGTTTCTATGGCTACACCTTC. This encodes CASRGFYGYTF.

The chain recombines TRBV11-3 with TRBJ2-1; 7 bases map to TRBD2. After removal of 5 bases from V and 5 bases from J, the junction contained 6 bases not matched to a gene. The CDR3 extends over 14 amino acids. From germline, CDR1 is SGHNT and CDR2 YENEEA. The CDR3 DNA reads TGTGCCAGCAGCCCAGCGGGGCGGGACAATGAGCAGTTCTTC. Translation: CASSPAGRDNEQFF. The variable domain in full, with the rest retrieved from reference TRBV11-3 and TRBJ2-1, is EAGVVQSPRYKIIEKKQPVAFWCNPISGHNTLYWYLQNLGQGPELLIRYENEEAVDDSQLPKDRFSAERLKGVDSTLKIQPAELGDSAVYLCASSPAGRDNEQFFGPGTRLTVL.

V and J are TRBV19 and TRBJ2-1; 10 bases are a match to TRBD2. CDR1 LNHDA and CDR2 SQIVND come from the germline V gene (reference sequence). The V segment lost 4 bases and the J segment 0 bases; nucleotides outside the gene matches: 0. This CDR3 spans 15 amino acids. The CDR3: CASSTSGSSYNEQFF. Here the CDR3 DNA reads TGTGCCAGTAGTACTAGCGGGAGCTCCTACAATGAGCAGTTCTTC.

This sequence joins TRBV2 and TRBJ2-1; TRBD2 matches 7 bases. The CDR3 totals 15 residues. Germline V CDR1 and CDR2: SNHLY, FYNNEI. Trimming at V came to 7 bases and at J to 6 bases, leaving 12 bases not matched to a gene. The CDR3 DNA is TGTGCCAGCACCCCCGGGTTCCAGCGGGGCAATGAGCAGTTCTTC. Translated: CASTPGFQRGNEQFF.

The chain is built from TRBV30 and TRBJ2-5, with no clear D. Germline values: CDR1 GTSNPN, CDR2 SVGIG (reference sequence). The germline V and J ends were trimmed by 3 bases and 5 bases, with 13 bases remaining between them. This CDR3 region has 13 residues. The chain's CDR3 is CAWRPGPWETQYF. The CDR3 DNA reads as TGTGCCTGGAGGCCAGGCCCATGGGAGACCCAGTACTTC.

This chain links TRBV7-8 with TRBJ2-7, with D possibly matching TRBD2 (7 bases). Germline-derived CDR1 and CDR2 are SGHVS and FQNEAQ. There are 14 residues in the CDR3. Trimming removed 2 bases at V and 2 bases at J, with 10 bases between. CDR3 amino acids: CASSLFGGPYEQYF. CDR3 sequence (DNA): TGTGCCAGCAGCTTATTCGGGGGGCCCTACGAGCAGTACTTC. Looking up the rest from reference TRBV7-8 and TRBJ2-7 gives the full variable domain: GAGVSQSPRYKVAKRGQDVALRCDPISGHVSLFWYQQALGQGPEFLTYFQNEAQLDKSGLPSDRFFAERPEGSVSTLKIQRTQQEDSAVYLCASSLFGGPYEQYFGPGTRLTVT.

V and J are TRBV28 and TRBJ1-4; 9 positions match TRBD1. The CDR3 sequence is 14 residues long. The trim removed 5 bases at V and 5 bases at J, leaving 3 bases unmatched. In germline, CDR1 is MDHEN, CDR2 SYDVKM. This chain's CDR3 is CASSPGTGNEKLFF. Here the CDR3 DNA reads TGTGCCAGCAGTCCCGGGACAGGGAATGAAAAACTGTTTTTT.

The chain is built from TRBV7-2 and TRBJ2-3, with 11 bases identical to TRBD2. This CDR3 has 15 residues. The J segment lost 6 bases and the V segment lost 5 bases, leaving 7 bases of the junction unmatched. The germline V gene has CDR1 SGHTA and CDR2 FQGNSA. The CDR3 loop reads CASSISGRAVDTQYF. The CDR3 coding sequence is TGTGCCAGCAGCATTAGCGGGAGGGCCGTTGATACGCAGTATTTT.

This clone was observed a single time. The chain joins TRBV27 to TRBJ1-6; D perhaps matches TRBD1 (5 bases). V lost 2 bases and J 3 bases, leaving 11 bases between the germline ends. Germline values: CDR1 MNHEY, CDR2 SMNVEV (reference sequence). CDR3 length: 16 residues. CDR3 region: CASSLMTALYNSPLHF. CDR3 nucleotide sequence: TGTGCCAGCAGTTTAATGACAGCCCTCTATAATTCACCCCTCCACTTT.